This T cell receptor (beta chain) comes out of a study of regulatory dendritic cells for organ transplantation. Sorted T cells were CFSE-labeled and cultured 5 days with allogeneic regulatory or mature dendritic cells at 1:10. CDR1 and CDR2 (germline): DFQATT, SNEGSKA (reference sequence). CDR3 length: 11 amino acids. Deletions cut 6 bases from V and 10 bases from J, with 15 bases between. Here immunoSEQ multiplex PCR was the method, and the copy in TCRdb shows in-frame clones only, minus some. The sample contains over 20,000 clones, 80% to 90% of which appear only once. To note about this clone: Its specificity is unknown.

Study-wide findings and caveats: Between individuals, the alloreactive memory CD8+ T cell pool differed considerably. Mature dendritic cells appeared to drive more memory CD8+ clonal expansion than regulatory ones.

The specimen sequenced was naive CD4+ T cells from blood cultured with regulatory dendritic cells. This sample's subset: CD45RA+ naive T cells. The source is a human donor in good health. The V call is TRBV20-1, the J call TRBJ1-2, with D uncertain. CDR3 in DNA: TGCAGTGCATGGTCGCCCCCAGACTACACCTTC. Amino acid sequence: CSAWSPPDYTF.